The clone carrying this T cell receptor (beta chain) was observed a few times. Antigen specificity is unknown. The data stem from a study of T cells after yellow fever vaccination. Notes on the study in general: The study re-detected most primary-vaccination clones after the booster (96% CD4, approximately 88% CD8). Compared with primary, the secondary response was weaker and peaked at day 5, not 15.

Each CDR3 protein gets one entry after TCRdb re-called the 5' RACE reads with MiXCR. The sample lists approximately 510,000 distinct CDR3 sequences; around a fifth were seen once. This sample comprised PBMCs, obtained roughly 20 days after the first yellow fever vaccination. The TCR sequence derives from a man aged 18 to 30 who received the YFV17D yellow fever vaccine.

CDR3 coding DNA: TGCGCCAGCAGCTCCGACAGTTTTGGAGAGACCCAGTACTTC. This sequence encodes CASSSDSFGETQYF. V gene TRBV5-1 combines with J gene TRBJ2-5; possibly TRBD1 for D (5 bases). V lost 3 bases, J lost 4 bases, and 13 bases lay in between. There are 14 residues in the CDR3. Germline V gene data show CDR1 as SGHRS and CDR2 as YFSETQ. The full variable domain, in which reference TRBV5-1 and TRBJ2-5 provide the parts outside the CDR3, is KAGVTQTPRYLIKTRGQQVTLSCSPISGHRSVSWYQQTPGQGLQFLFEYFSETQRNKGNFPGRFSGRQFSNSRSEMNVSTLELGDSALYLCASSSDSFGETQYFGPGTRLLVL.